This is a list of T cell receptor beta chains from one sample in a study of control samples from healthy donors and cancer patients. Measured with immunoSEQ multiplex PCR; TCRdb has only the in-frame clones, and not every one. The sample gives 55,000 to 70,000 clones, 75% to 95% of which show up once; around 0.9% is in the top ten. Sequencing was done on a sample of PBMCs. These receptors all stem from a man in his thirties or forties with colorectal cancer. The CDR3 runs from the conserved cysteine through the conserved F or W. D genes are given only for firm matches. Clone size is given for some rows only: seen once, a few or many times, or a class if the clone is expanded.

D gene	J gene	V gene	clone size	CDR3 protein	CDR3 DNA
.	TRBJ1-4	TRBV3-1/TRBV3-2	.	CASSQWTYEKLFF	TGTGCCAGCAGCCAATGGACCTATGAAAAACTGTTTTTT
TRBD2	TRBJ2-3	TRBV12-5	.	CASGSHPAGGRTDTQYF	TGTGCTAGTGGTTCCCACCCAGCGGGGGGGCGCACAGATACGCAGTATTTT
TRBD2	TRBJ2-2	TRBV9	.	CASSPRTSGAGELFF	TGTGCCAGCAGCCCCCGGACCAGCGGGGCCGGGGAGCTGTTTTTT
TRBD2	TRBJ2-5	TRBV18	.	CASSPRLAGEWETQYF	TGTGCCAGCTCACCGAGACTAGCGGGGGAGTGGGAGACCCAGTACTTC
.	TRBJ2-5	TRBV3-1/TRBV3-2	.	CASRSPGPTRETQYF	TGTGCCAGCAGGTCACCGGGGCCGACGAGGGAGACCCAGTACTTC
.	TRBJ2-3	TRBV14	.	CASSQDQQPLGDTQYF	TGTGCCAGCAGCCAAGATCAACAGCCATTGGGGGATACGCAGTATTTT
TRBD1	TRBJ1-1	TRBV27	.	CASSWQGAGMNTEAFF	TGTGCCAGCAGTTGGCAGGGGGCGGGTATGAACACTGAAGCTTTCTTT
.	TRBJ2-1	TRBV5-4	.	CASSKFGTGNNEQFF	TGTGCCAGCAGTAAGTTCGGGACTGGAAACAATGAGCAGTTCTTC
TRBD1	TRBJ1-2	TRBV9	.	CASSAGGAGALYGYTF	TGTGCCAGCAGCGCAGGGGGGGCAGGGGCACTTTATGGCTACACCTTC
.	TRBJ2-3	TRBV3-1/TRBV3-2	.	CASSQNVGTDTQYF	TGTGCCAGCAGCCAAAACGTGGGTACAGATACGCAGTATTTT
.	TRBJ2-1	TRBV2	.	CASSEGEFLLKQYTGDEQFF	TGTGCCAGCAGTGAAGGGGAATTCTTACTAAAACAGTATACGGGGGATGAGCAGTTCTTC
.	TRBJ1-6	TRBV30	.	CAWSASQGFTNSPLHF	TGTGCCTGGAGTGCCTCACAGGGATTCACTAATTCACCCCTCCACTTT
.	TRBJ1-3	TRBV3-1/TRBV3-2	.	CASSLNSGNTIYF	TGTGCCAGCAGCCTTAACTCTGGAAACACCATATATTTT
.	TRBJ1-2	TRBV5-6	.	CASSLPEINYGYTF	TGTGCCAGCAGCTTGCCAGAAATTAACTATGGCTACACCTTC
.	TRBJ1-4	TRBV5-1	.	CASSSDVGDQKLFF	TGCGCCAGCAGCTCGGACGTAGGCGACCAAAAACTGTTTTTT
.	TRBJ1-4	TRBV10-3	few	CAISEGGPNEKLFF	TGTGCCATCAGTGAGGGGGGCCCTAATGAAAAACTGTTTTTT
TRBD1	TRBJ2-2	TRBV4-1	.	CASSQDRRGRETGELFF	TGCGCCAGCAGCCAAGATCGCAGGGGGCGCGAGACCGGGGAGCTGTTTTTT
TRBD1	TRBJ2-5	TRBV6-5	.	CASSPFSGGYETQYF	TGTGCCAGCAGTCCCTTCTCAGGGGGCTATGAGACCCAGTACTTC
.	TRBJ1-1	TRBV19	.	CASNLGQNGGFAFF	TGTGCCAGTAACCTCGGGCAGAATGGGGGGTTTGCTTTCTTT
.	TRBJ1-6	TRBV11-2	.	CASSLVDSRNSPLHF	TGTGCCAGCAGCTTAGTGGATTCACGAAATTCACCCCTCCACTTT
TRBD1	TRBJ1-5	TRBV6-2/TRBV6-3	.	CASSWTGNQPQHF	TGTGCCAGCAGTTGGACAGGGAATCAGCCCCAGCATTTT
.	TRBJ2-3	TRBV10-2	.	CASSEGPRTDTQYF	TGCGCCAGCAGTGAGGGGCCCCGCACAGATACGCAGTATTTT
.	TRBJ1-5	TRBV7-2	.	CASSLTPWAQHF	TGTGCCAGCAGCTTGACCCCTTGGGCCCAGCATTTT
.	TRBJ1-2	TRBV19	.	CASSNMYGYTF	TGTGCCAGTAGTAACATGTACGGCTACACCTTC
TRBD1	TRBJ1-2	TRBV25-1	once	CASSPRPGTGDNYGYTF	TGTGCCAGCAGTCCCCGACCGGGGACAGGGGATAACTATGGCTACACCTTC
TRBD1	TRBJ2-7	TRBV19	.	CASRKTGGIYEQYF	TGTGCCAGTAGGAAGACAGGGGGGATCTACGAGCAGTACTTC
.	TRBJ1-4	TRBV27	.	CASSLGALNEKLFF	TGTGCCAGCAGTTTGGGGGCGCTGAATGAAAAACTGTTTTTT
.	TRBJ2-1	TRBV5-1	.	CASSLDPASSYNEQFF	TGCGCCAGCAGCTTGGACCCTGCGAGCTCCTACAATGAGCAGTTCTTC